The rows below give T cell receptor beta chains drawn from one sample of a study of cytomegalovirus exposure and HLA in healthy donors. Here immunoSEQ multiplex PCR was the method, and the copy in TCRdb shows in-frame clones only, minus some. The table has 250,000 to 400,000 clones, around 90% seen once. The sequencing sample was made of PBMCs. The receptors originated from a young man in good health and CMV-seronegative. Each CDR3 is given with its conserved first and last residue. The D gene is left open where the match is weak. The size entry is marked missing in some rows and otherwise reads once, few, many or a size class.

D: -
size: -
J: TRBJ1-3
V: TRBV5-4
CDR3: CASSFGGAGNTIYF
DNA: TGTGCCAGCAGCTTCGGAGGGGCTGGAAACACCATATATTTT

D: TRBD1
size: -
J: TRBJ2-1
V: TRBV6-1
CDR3: CASRERGTGINEQFF
DNA: TGTGCCAGCAGGGAGAGAGGGACAGGAATCAATGAGCAGTTCTTC

D: TRBD2
size: -
J: TRBJ2-2
V: TRBV6-4
CDR3: CASTKTSGGPNTGELFF
DNA: TGTGCCAGCACTAAGACTAGCGGGGGGCCGAACACCGGGGAGCTGTTTTTT

D: TRBD1
size: -
J: TRBJ1-2
V: TRBV5-5
CDR3: CASSLEGQGNYGYTF
DNA: TGTGCCAGCAGCCTGGAGGGACAGGGAAACTATGGCTACACCTTC

D: TRBD1
size: -
J: TRBJ2-5
V: TRBV7-9
CDR3: CASSPNDREETQYF
DNA: TGTGCCAGCAGCCCAAATGACAGGGAGGAGACCCAGTACTTC

D: -
size: once
J: TRBJ1-5
V: TRBV6-5
CDR3: CASSSGVYSNQPQHF
DNA: TGTGCCAGCAGCTCCGGGGTGTATAGCAATCAGCCCCAGCATTTT

D: -
size: few
J: TRBJ1-1
V: TRBV4-3
CDR3: CASSQDTRSTEAFF
DNA: TGCGCCAGCAGCCAAGATACCCGCAGCACTGAAGCTTTCTTT

D: -
size: -
J: TRBJ1-4
V: TRBV11-2
CDR3: CASSFRSTNEKLFF
DNA: TGTGCCAGCAGCTTTAGATCAACTAATGAAAAACTGTTTTTT

D: TRBD1
size: -
J: TRBJ2-2
V: TRBV6-5
CDR3: CASSRRTGGLGELFF
DNA: TGTGCCAGCAGCCGCCGGACAGGGGGACTCGGGGAGCTGTTTTTT

D: -
size: -
J: TRBJ2-3
V: TRBV18
CDR3: CASSISAGTDTQYF
DNA: TGTGCCAGCTCAATTTCTGCGGGCACAGATACGCAGTATTTT

D: TRBD1
size: -
J: TRBJ1-2
V: TRBV4-3
CDR3: CASSQDRGRFGYTF
DNA: TGCGCCAGCAGCCAAGACAGGGGGAGGTTTGGCTACACCTTC

D: -
size: -
J: TRBJ1-5
V: TRBV19
CDR3: CASSWSSSYNQPQHF
DNA: TGTGCCAGTAGTTGGTCGAGTAGCTACAATCAGCCCCAGCATTTT

D: -
size: -
J: TRBJ2-7
V: TRBV5-1
CDR3: CASSLEGGAYEQYF
DNA: TGCGCCAGCAGCTTGGAAGGGGGGGCTTACGAGCAGTACTTC

D: TRBD1
size: -
J: TRBJ1-4
V: TRBV4-3
CDR3: CASSQRTAGGFEKLFF
DNA: TGCGCCAGCAGCCAGAGAACGGCAGGGGGTTTTGAAAAACTGTTTTTT

D: -
size: -
J: TRBJ1-3
V: TRBV9
CDR3: CASSVAPRDFSGNTIYF
DNA: TGTGCCAGCAGCGTAGCCCCCCGGGACTTCTCTGGAAACACCATATATTTT

D: TRBD2
size: -
J: TRBJ2-7
V: TRBV6-5
CDR3: CASWRAGASYEQYF
DNA: TGTGCCAGCTGGCGAGCGGGGGCGTCCTACGAGCAGTACTTC

D: -
size: -
J: TRBJ2-5
V: TRBV6-6
CDR3: CASSRGGRDLETQYF
DNA: TGTGCCAGCAGTAGGGGGGGCCGTGATTTGGAGACCCAGTACTTC

D: TRBD2
size: once
J: TRBJ2-5
V: TRBV11-2
CDR3: CASSLEPASGDAETQYF
DNA: TGTGCCAGCAGCTTAGAACCCGCTAGCGGGGATGCGGAGACCCAGTACTTC

D: -
size: -
J: TRBJ2-7
V: TRBV5-6
CDR3: CASSQGGFLIHEQYF
DNA: TGTGCCAGCAGCCAGGGTGGTTTTTTAATCCACGAGCAGTACTTC

D: -
size: -
J: TRBJ1-4
V: TRBV15
CDR3: CATSRAFAGSNEKLFF
DNA: TGTGCCACCAGCAGAGCGTTCGCGGGGTCTAATGAAAAACTGTTTTTT

D: TRBD1
size: -
J: TRBJ1-5
V: TRBV2
CDR3: CASSDWDREGKGNQPQHF
DNA: TGTGCCAGCAGTGACTGGGACAGGGAAGGTAAAGGCAATCAGCCCCAGCATTTT

D: -
size: -
J: TRBJ2-7
V: TRBV19
CDR3: CASSRQGTSYEQYF
DNA: TGTGCCAGTAGTAGGCAGGGGACCTCCTACGAGCAGTACTTC

D: TRBD2
size: -
J: TRBJ2-5
V: TRBV7-7
CDR3: CASSLASSGERYEGETQYF
DNA: TGTGCCAGCAGCTTAGCTTCTAGCGGGGAGAGATATGAGGGAGAGACCCAGTACTTC

D: TRBD1
size: -
J: TRBJ1-2
V: TRBV6-6
CDR3: CASSLGQKFISYGYTF
DNA: TGTGCCAGCAGTCTGGGACAGAAATTTATTTCCTATGGCTACACCTTC

D: TRBD2
size: once
J: TRBJ2-7
V: TRBV7-9
CDR3: CASSLLAGGPHEQYF
DNA: TGTGCCAGCAGCTTATTGGCGGGGGGGCCCCACGAGCAGTACTTC

D: -
size: once
J: TRBJ1-2
V: TRBV29-1
CDR3: CSVEDQAGATHGYTF
DNA: TGCAGCGTTGAAGATCAAGCAGGGGCTACCCATGGCTACACCTTC

D: -
size: -
J: TRBJ1-3
V: TRBV5-4
CDR3: CASSFLGGLSGNTIYF
DNA: TGTGCCAGCAGCTTTTTGGGAGGACTCTCTGGAAACACCATATATTTT

D: -
size: -
J: TRBJ1-4
V: TRBV7-9
CDR3: CASSLVASNEKLFF
DNA: TGTGCCAGCAGCTTAGTTGCGAGTAATGAAAAACTGTTTTTT

D: -
size: -
J: TRBJ2-2
V: TRBV18
CDR3: CASSPRGAQTNTGELFF
DNA: TGTGCCAGCTCACCACGGGGAGCCCAGACGAACACCGGGGAGCTGTTTTTT